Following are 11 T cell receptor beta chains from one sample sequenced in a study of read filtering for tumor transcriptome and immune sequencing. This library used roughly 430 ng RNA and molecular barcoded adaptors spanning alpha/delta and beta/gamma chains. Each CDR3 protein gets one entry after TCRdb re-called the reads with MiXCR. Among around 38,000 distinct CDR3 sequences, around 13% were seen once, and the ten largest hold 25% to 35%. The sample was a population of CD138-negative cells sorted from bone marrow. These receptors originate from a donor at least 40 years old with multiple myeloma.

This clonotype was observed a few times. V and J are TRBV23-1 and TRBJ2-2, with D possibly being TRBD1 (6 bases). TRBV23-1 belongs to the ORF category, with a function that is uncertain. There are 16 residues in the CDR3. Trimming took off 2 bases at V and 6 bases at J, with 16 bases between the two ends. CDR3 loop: CASSQEEGERAGELFF. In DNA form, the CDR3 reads TGCGCCAGCAGTCAAGAAGAGGGGGAGAGGGCCGGGGAGCTGTTTTTT.

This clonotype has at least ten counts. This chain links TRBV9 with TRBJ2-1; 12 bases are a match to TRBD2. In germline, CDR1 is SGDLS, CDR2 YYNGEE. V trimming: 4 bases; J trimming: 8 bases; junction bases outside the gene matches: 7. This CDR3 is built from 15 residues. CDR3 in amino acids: CASSTRTSGTDEQFF. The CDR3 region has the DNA TGTGCCAGCAGCACTCGGACTAGCGGGACAGATGAGCAGTTCTTC.

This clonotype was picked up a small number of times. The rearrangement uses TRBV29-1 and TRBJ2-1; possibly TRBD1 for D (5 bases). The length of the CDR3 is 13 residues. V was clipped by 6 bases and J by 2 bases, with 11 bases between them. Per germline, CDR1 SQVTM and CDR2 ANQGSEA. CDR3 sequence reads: CSVIQGAYNEQFF. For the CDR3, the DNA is TGCAGCGTAATACAAGGGGCCTACAATGAGCAGTTCTTC.

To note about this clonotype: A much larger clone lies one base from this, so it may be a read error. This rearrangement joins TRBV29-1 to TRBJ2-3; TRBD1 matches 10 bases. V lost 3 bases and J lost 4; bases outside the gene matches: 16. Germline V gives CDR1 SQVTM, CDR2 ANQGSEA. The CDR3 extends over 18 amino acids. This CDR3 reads CSVEADRGPGGFPDTQYF. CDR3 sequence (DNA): TGCAGCGTTGAGGCAGACAGGGGGCCCGGGGGTTTCCCAGATACGCAGTATTTT.

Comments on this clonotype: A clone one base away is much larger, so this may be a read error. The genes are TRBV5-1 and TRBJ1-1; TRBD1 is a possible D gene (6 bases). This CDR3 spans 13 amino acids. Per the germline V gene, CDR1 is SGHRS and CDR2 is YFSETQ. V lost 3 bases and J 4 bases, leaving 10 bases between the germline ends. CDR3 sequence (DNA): TGCGCCAGCAGCTCGGGACACCCCACTGAAGCTTTCTTT. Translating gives CASSSGHPTEAFF.

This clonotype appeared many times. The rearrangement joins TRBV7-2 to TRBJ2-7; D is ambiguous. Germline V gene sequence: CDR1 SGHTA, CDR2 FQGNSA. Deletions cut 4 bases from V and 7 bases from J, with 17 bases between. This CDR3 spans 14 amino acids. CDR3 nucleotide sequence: TGTGCCAGCAGCTCGCCCGCTGGGCCGAGAGAGCAGTACTTC. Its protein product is CASSSPAGPREQYF.

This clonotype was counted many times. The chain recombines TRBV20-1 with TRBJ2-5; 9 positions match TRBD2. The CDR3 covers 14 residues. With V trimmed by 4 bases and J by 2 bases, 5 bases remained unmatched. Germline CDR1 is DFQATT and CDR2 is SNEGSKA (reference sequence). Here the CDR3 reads CSATRAGGQETQYF. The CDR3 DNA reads TGCAGTGCTACGCGCGCGGGGGGGCAAGAGACCCAGTACTTC.

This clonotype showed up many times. CDR3 loop: CASSPMGWGNEQFF. The DNA for the CDR3 is TGTGCCAGCAGCCCCATGGGGTGGGGCAATGAGCAGTTCTTC. This sequence joins TRBV5-6 and TRBJ2-1; D gene unclear. CDR1 SGHDT and CDR2 YYEEEE come from the germline V gene. Trimming shortened V by 4 bases and J by 6 bases, and 14 bases separated the two germline ends. The CDR3 runs 14 residues.

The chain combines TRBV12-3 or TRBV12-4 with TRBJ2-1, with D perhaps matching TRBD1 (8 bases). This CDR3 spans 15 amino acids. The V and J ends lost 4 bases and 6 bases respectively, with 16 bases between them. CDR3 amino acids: CASSSRTGRANEQFF. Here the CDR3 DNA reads TGTGCCAGCAGTTCCCGGACAGGGAGGGCCAATGAGCAGTTCTTC.

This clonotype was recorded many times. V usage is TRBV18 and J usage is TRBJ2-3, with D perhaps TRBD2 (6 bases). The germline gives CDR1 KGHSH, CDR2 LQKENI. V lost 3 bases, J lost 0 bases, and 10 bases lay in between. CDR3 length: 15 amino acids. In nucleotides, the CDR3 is TGTGCCAGCTCACCGGGACTCACTAGCACAGATACGCAGTATTTT. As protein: CASSPGLTSTDTQYF. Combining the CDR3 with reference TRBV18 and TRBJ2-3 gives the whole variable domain NAGVMQNPRHLVRRRGQEARLRCSPMKGHSHVYWYRQLPEEGLKFMVYLQKENIIDESGMPKERFSAEFPKEGPSILRIQQVVRGDSAAYFCASSPGLTSTDTQYFGPGTRLTVL.

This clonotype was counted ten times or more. CDR3 amino acids: CASSSGLAGPNEQFF. CDR3 nucleotides: TGTGCCAGCAGCTCAGGACTAGCGGGGCCCAATGAGCAGTTCTTC. The chain carries TRBV7-2 and TRBJ2-1; 12 bases line up with TRBD2. The CDR3 is 15 residues long. The J segment lost 6 bases and the V segment lost 4 bases, leaving 4 bases of the junction unmatched. CDR1 is SGHTA and CDR2 is FQGNSA in the germline V gene.